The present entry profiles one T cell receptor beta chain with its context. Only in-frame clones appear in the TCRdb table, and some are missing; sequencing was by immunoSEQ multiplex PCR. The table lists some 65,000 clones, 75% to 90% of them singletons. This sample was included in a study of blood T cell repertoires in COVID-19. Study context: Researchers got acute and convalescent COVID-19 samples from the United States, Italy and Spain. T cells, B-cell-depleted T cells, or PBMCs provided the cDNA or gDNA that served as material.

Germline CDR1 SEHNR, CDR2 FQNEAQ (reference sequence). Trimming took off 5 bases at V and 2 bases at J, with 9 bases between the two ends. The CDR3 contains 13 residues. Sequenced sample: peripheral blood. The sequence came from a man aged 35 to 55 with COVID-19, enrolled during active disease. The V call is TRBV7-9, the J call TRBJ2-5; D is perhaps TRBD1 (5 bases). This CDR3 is CASSERQQETQYF. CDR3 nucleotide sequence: TGTGCCAGCAGCGAGAGACAGCAAGAGACCCAGTACTTC.